These 10 T cell receptor beta chains were all obtained from the same sample, sequenced in a study of regulatory T cells in long-lasting Graves disease. HTBI primers from iRepertoire and Arm-PCR of CDR3 regions yielded the TCR beta libraries. TCRdb re-called the multiplex PCR reads with MiXCR, one entry per CDR3 protein. The data show about half a million distinct CDR3 sequences, 20% to 25% seen once. Time point indicated: persistent/refractory GD, antithyroid drugs over 5 years with positive TRAb. Following extraction of RNA from PBMCs, that RNA was used to make the TCR library. Sequencing used peripheral blood mononuclear cells (PBMCs), obtained when the disease was refractory, from a patient treated with antithyroid drugs. These receptors originate from a female donor with Graves disease.

The rearrangement uses TRBV4-3 and TRBJ1-5; D call uncertain. CDR1 is LGHNA and CDR2 is YSLEER in the germline V gene. The CDR3 consists of 13 residues. Trimming took off 0 bases at V and 6 bases at J, with 6 bases between the two ends. The CDR3 reads CASSQESGQPQHF. The DNA of the CDR3 is TGCGCCAGCAGCCAAGAGAGCGGTCAGCCCCAGCATTTT.

This clonotype was seen at least ten times. The V and J genes are TRBV7-9 and TRBJ2-4; the match to TRBD1 covers 10 bases. In germline, CDR1 is SEHNR, CDR2 FQNEAQ (reference sequence). V lost 5 bases, J lost 8 bases, and 3 bases stayed unmatched. This CDR3 has 13 amino acids. The CDR3 loop is CASSPGQGDIQYF. The CDR3 bases are TGTGCCAGCAGCCCCGGACAGGGGGACATTCAGTACTTC.

This clonotype was seen more than once but under ten times. The chain carries TRBV7-2 and TRBJ2-5; TRBD2 agrees at 7 bases. This CDR3 has 16 amino acids. The J segment lost 4 bases and the V segment lost 1 base, leaving 9 bases of the junction unmatched. Germline V gene lookup returns CDR1 SGHTA and CDR2 FQGNSA. CDR3 region: CASSLVTGGSGETQYF. CDR3 DNA sequence: TGTGCCAGCAGCTTAGTTACGGGGGGATCGGGAGAGACCCAGTACTTC.

This clonotype was counted between two and nine times. This rearrangement joins TRBV9 to TRBJ2-7; the match to TRBD2 covers 9 bases. The CDR3 has 17 amino acids. In germline, CDR1 is SGDLS, CDR2 YYNGEE. V gave up 0 bases and J gave up 3 bases; unmatched junction bases: 10. The DNA for the CDR3 is TGTGCCAGCAGCGTAGCTACGAGGCGGGAGGGCGTCTACGAGCAGTACTTC. It codes for CASSVATRREGVYEQYF.

The chain is built from TRBV24-1 and TRBJ2-5; TRBD2 matches 9 bases. Per germline, CDR1 KGHDR and CDR2 SFDVKD. This CDR3 region has 16 residues. V lost 1 base and J lost 3; bases outside the gene matches: 5. CDR3 DNA sequence: TGTGCCACCAGTGATTTCCCTAGCGGGACCAAAGAGACCCAGTACTTC. This encodes CATSDFPSGTKETQYF.

At least ten counts were recorded for this clonotype. The rearrangement uses TRBV2 and TRBJ1-2; D gene unclear. Germline V CDR1 and CDR2: SNHLY, FYNNEI. V was trimmed by 6 bases and J by 4 bases, leaving 18 bases between them. The length of the CDR3 is 15 residues. The CDR3: CASRGIPLLGYGYTF. Here the CDR3 DNA reads TGTGCCAGCAGGGGGATTCCATTGTTAGGCTATGGCTACACCTTC. Using reference TRBV2 and TRBJ1-2 for the parts outside the CDR3, the full variable domain is EPEVTQTPSHQVTQMGQEVILRCVPISNHLYFYWYRQILGQKVEFLVSFYNNEISEKSEIFDDQFSVERPDGSNFTLKIRSTKLEDSAMYFCASRGIPLLGYGYTFGSGTRLTVV.

This chain links TRBV19 with TRBJ1-1; a weak D match, TRBD1 (5 bases). Germline CDR1 is LNHDA and CDR2 is SQIVND (reference sequence). Deletions cut 5 bases from V and 5 bases from J, with 18 bases between. CDR3 length equals 15 residues. The CDR3 sequence: CASSAWTQRGTEAFF. In nucleotides, the CDR3 is TGTGCCAGTAGTGCGTGGACCCAACGGGGGACTGAAGCTTTCTTT.

This clonotype has more than one count but fewer than ten. V is TRBV20-1 and J is TRBJ2-7; D remains ambiguous. Between the trimmed V and J ends, which lost 0 bases and 2 bases, there was a span of 11 bases. Germline CDR1 and CDR2: DFQATT and SNEGSKA (reference sequence). CDR3 size: 14 residues. CDR3 residues: CSARDGQATYEQYF. In DNA form, the CDR3 reads TGCAGTGCTAGAGATGGGCAGGCGACCTACGAGCAGTACTTC.

This clonotype was picked up a small number of times. The chain couples TRBV24-1 to TRBJ2-2; 8 bases align to TRBD2. The CDR3 has 16 amino acids. CDR1 is KGHDR and CDR2 is SFDVKD in the germline V gene. After removal of 4 bases from V and 5 bases from J, the junction contained 8 bases not matched to a gene. CDR3 residues: CATSETAGVWTGELFF. The DNA of the CDR3 is TGTGCCACCAGTGAAACAGCGGGAGTTTGGACCGGGGAGCTGTTTTTT.

This clonotype was seen a single time. The CDR3 loop is CASSLRDREGNGYTF. CDR3 coding DNA: TGTGCCAGCAGCCTCCGGGACAGGGAGGGGAATGGCTACACCTTC. The chain uses TRBV28 and TRBJ1-2, with 9 nucleotides matching TRBD1. Unmatched junction bases numbered 11, after V lost 6 bases and J lost 6 bases. This CDR3 is built from 15 residues. The germline V gene encodes CDR1 MDHEN and CDR2 SYDVKM.